The T cell receptor beta chain under discussion was sequenced for a study of T cells in Graves' hyperthyroidism and ophthalmopathy. Findings of the study overall: It was a median approximately six months before onset that the model predicted ophthalmopathy. Blood samples included most of the expanded thyroid clonotypes exceeding 0.001.

The length of the CDR3 is 14 residues. Germline-derived CDR1 and CDR2 are SGHVS and FNYEAQ. Trimming shortened V by 2 bases and J by 6 bases, and 11 bases separated the two germline ends. Researchers barred patients who had uncontrolled infection, other autoimmune disease, pregnancy or lactation. A few counts support this clonotype. Its antigen is not identified. TCR beta CDR3 sequences were amplified from RNA transcripts. When the TCR CDR3 underwent first-round RT-PCR, the HTBI primer set was used. Via MiXCR, TCRdb re-called the multiplex PCR reads, giving one row per CDR3 protein. The table lists 300,000 to 450,000 distinct CDR3 sequences, just under 25% of them singletons.

This receptor was taken from a man aged 45-65 years with Graves' hyperthyroidism. The sequencing sample was made of blood. The chain employs TRBV7-6 and TRBJ2-1; TRBD1 or TRBD2 may be the D gene (5 bases each). CDR3 protein: CASSLTGRGNEQFF. The CDR3 DNA sequence: TGTGCCAGCAGCTTAACGGGAAGGGGCAATGAGCAGTTCTTC.